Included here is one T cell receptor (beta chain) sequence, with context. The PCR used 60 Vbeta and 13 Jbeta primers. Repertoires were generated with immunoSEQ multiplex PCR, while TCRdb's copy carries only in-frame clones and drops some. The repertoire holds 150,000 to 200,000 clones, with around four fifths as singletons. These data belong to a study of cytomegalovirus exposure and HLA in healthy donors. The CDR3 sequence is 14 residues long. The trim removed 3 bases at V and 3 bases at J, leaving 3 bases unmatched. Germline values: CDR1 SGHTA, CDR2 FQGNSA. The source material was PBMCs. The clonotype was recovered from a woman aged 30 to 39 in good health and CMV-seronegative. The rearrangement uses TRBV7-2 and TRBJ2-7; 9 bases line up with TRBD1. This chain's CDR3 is CASSLQTGGYEQYF. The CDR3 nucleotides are TGTGCCAGCAGCTTGCAGACAGGGGGCTACGAGCAGTACTTC.